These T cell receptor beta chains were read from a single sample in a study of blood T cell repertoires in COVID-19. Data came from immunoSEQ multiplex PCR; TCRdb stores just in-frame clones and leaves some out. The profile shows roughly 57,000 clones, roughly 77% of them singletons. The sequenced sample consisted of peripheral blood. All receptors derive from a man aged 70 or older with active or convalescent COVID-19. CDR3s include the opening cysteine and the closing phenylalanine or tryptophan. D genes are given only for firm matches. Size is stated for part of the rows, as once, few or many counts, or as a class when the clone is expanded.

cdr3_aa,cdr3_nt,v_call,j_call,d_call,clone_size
CASSHEGTGPYGYTF,TGTGCCAGCAGCCACGAAGGGACAGGGCCCTATGGCTACACCTTC,TRBV6-2/TRBV6-3,TRBJ1-2,TRBD1,.
CASSFSTAETKFF,TGTGCCAGCAGCTTTAGTACCGCCGAGACTAAGTTCTTC,TRBV5-5,TRBJ2-1,.,.
CASSMGDRGSGANVLTF,TGTGCCAGTAGTATGGGGGACAGAGGCTCTGGGGCCAACGTCCTGACTTTC,TRBV19,TRBJ2-6,TRBD1,.
CASSPEGAPANQPQHF,TGTGCCAGCAGCCCGGAGGGGGCCCCAGCGAATCAGCCCCAGCATTTT,TRBV7-2,TRBJ1-5,TRBD1,.
CASSLARGQGVYGYTF,TGTGCCAGCAGCTTAGCGAGGGGACAGGGCGTGTATGGCTACACCTTC,TRBV7-8,TRBJ1-2,TRBD1,.
CASSPGQGFDEQYF,TGTGCCAGCAGCCCTGGACAGGGGTTCGATGAGCAGTACTTC,TRBV7-3,TRBJ2-7,TRBD1,few
CASSESGDIANSNQPQHF,TGCGCCAGCAGTGAGTCGGGGGACATAGCAAATAGCAATCAGCCCCAGCATTTT,TRBV10-2,TRBJ1-5,.,.
CAWRKGGEQFF,TGTGCCTGGAGGAAAGGGGGTGAGCAGTTCTTC,TRBV30,TRBJ2-1,.,.
CASSPGAGLTLVNYGYTF,TGTGCCAGCAGCCCTGGGGCGGGGTTAACTCTCGTAAACTATGGCTACACCTTC,TRBV4-2,TRBJ1-2,.,few
CASSQDSGPDSPLHF,TGTGCCAGCAGCCAAGATAGCGGGCCGGATTCACCCCTCCACTTT,TRBV4-2,TRBJ1-6,.,.
CASSTGTGDGYTF,TGTGCCAGTAGCACAGGGACAGGCGATGGCTACACCTTC,TRBV19,TRBJ1-2,TRBD1,.
CASSFRQRPYSPLHF,TGTGCCAGCAGTTTCCGACAGAGACCCTATTCACCCCTCCACTTT,TRBV28,TRBJ1-6,.,.
CASSGRDRGAYGYTF,TGTGCCAGCAGCGGCCGGGACAGGGGTGCCTATGGCTACACCTTC,TRBV9,TRBJ1-2,TRBD1,few
CASSLLTLDKGYTF,TGTGCCAGCAGCTTACTCACTTTAGACAAGGGCTACACCTTC,TRBV7-9,TRBJ1-2,.,few
CASSESGTVTDTQYF,TGTGCCAGCAGTGAATCGGGGACAGTCACAGATACGCAGTATTTT,TRBV2,TRBJ2-3,TRBD1,many
CASSPRTLPNYGYTF,TGTGCCAGCAGTCCCCGGACTCTTCCGAACTATGGCTACACCTTC,TRBV6-5,TRBJ1-2,.,.
CASSLLIGELFF,TGTGCCAGCAGCCTTCTTATCGGGGAGCTGTTTTTT,TRBV6-2/TRBV6-3,TRBJ2-2,.,.
CASSSGDYGYTF,TGTGCCAGCAGCTCCGGGGACTATGGCTACACCTTC,TRBV5-6,TRBJ1-2,.,.
CASSSPLGGEKPQHF,TGTGCCAGCAGTTCCCCTTTAGGGGGCGAAAAGCCCCAGCATTTT,TRBV6-5,TRBJ1-5,TRBD1,.
CASSLRMEGGNQYF,TGTGCCAGCAGCCTACGGATGGAGGGAGGCAATCAGTACTTC,TRBV14,TRBJ2-7,.,.
CASSLSGGPYNEQFF,TGTGCCAGCAGCTTGAGCGGGGGTCCTTACAATGAGCAGTTCTTC,TRBV7-2,TRBJ2-1,TRBD2,.
CATTSGTYNEQFF,TGTGCCACCACTAGCGGGACCTACAATGAGCAGTTCTTC,TRBV19,TRBJ2-1,TRBD2,.
CASSYSPFRQGAKLSTEAFF,TGTGCCAGCAGTTACTCGCCCTTTCGTCAGGGGGCTAAGCTGAGCACTGAAGCTTTCTTT,TRBV6-2/TRBV6-3,TRBJ1-1,TRBD1,few
CSVPSRDTANYGYTF,TGCAGCGTTCCTTCACGGGACACCGCTAACTATGGCTACACCTTC,TRBV29-1,TRBJ1-2,.,few
CASSQGETQYF,TGCGCCAGTTCGCAGGGGGAGACCCAGTACTTC,TRBV5-1,TRBJ2-5,.,.
CASSLAELNTEAFF,TGCGCCAGCAGCCTGGCGGAGCTGAACACTGAAGCTTTCTTT,TRBV4-1,TRBJ1-1,.,once
CASSPQDNEQFF,TGTGCCAGCAGCCCCCAGGATAATGAGCAGTTCTTC,TRBV7-8,TRBJ2-1,.,.
CASSTPLGQANTEAFF,TGTGCCAGTAGTACCCCACTCGGACAGGCGAACACTGAAGCTTTCTTT,TRBV19,TRBJ1-1,TRBD1,.
CASTAGTGYNSPLHF,TGTGCCAGCACCGCGGGGACAGGGTATAATTCACCCCTCCACTTT,TRBV3-1/TRBV3-2,TRBJ1-6,TRBD1,.
CASSLLNQPQHF,TGTGCCAGCAGCTTGCTGAATCAGCCCCAGCATTTT,TRBV5-6,TRBJ1-5,.,few
CASTKPAGRDEKLFF,TGTGCCAGCACCAAGCCGGCGGGGCGAGATGAAAAACTGTTTTTT,TRBV6-6,TRBJ1-4,.,.
CASSQGGSYNEQFF,TGTGCCAGCAGCCAAGGAGGATCCTACAATGAGCAGTTCTTC,TRBV11-3,TRBJ2-1,.,.
CASSSGGRSEQYF,TGCGCCAGCAGCTCCGGCGGGAGATCCGAGCAGTACTTC,TRBV5-1,TRBJ2-7,TRBD2,.
CASSLESGQPYGYTF,TGCGCCAGCAGCTTGGAGTCGGGACAGCCCTATGGCTACACCTTC,TRBV5-1,TRBJ1-2,TRBD1,.
CATSDGVGGTDTQYF,TGTGCCACCAGTGATGGCGTCGGGGGCACAGATACGCAGTATTTT,TRBV24-1,TRBJ2-3,.,.
CASSRQGPNYGYTF,TGTGCCAGTTCTAGACAGGGACCTAACTATGGCTACACCTTC,TRBV19,TRBJ1-2,TRBD1,.
CASSLWRGSDSGNTIYF,TGTGCCAGCAGTTTATGGCGGGGTTCGGACTCTGGAAACACCATATATTTT,TRBV28,TRBJ1-3,.,.
CASSYQGAFETQYF,TGTGCCAGCAGCTATCAGGGGGCCTTTGAGACCCAGTACTTC,TRBV7-2,TRBJ2-5,TRBD1,.
CASSQSWQGVYF,TGTGCCAGCAGCCAATCTTGGCAGGGTGTATACTTC,TRBV16,TRBJ2-7,.,.
CASSIANLQPQHF,TGTGCCAGTAGTATAGCGAATCTACAGCCCCAGCATTTT,TRBV19,TRBJ1-5,.,few
CASSQTGNGYTF,TGTGCCAGCAGCCAAACAGGGAATGGCTACACCTTC,TRBV3-1/TRBV3-2,TRBJ1-2,.,few
CASRRDRYEQYF,TGTGCCAGCAGGAGGGACAGGTATGAGCAGTACTTC,TRBV7-9,TRBJ2-7,TRBD1,many
CASRSTGGEQYF,TGTGCCAGCAGGTCCACCGGTGGCGAGCAGTACTTC,TRBV6-6,TRBJ2-7,.,.
CASGLNQGNTGELFF,TGTGCTAGTGGTTTGAACCAGGGGAACACCGGGGAGCTGTTTTTT,TRBV12-5,TRBJ2-2,.,.
CASSPSPTGSSYEQYF,TGTGCCAGCTCCCCATCCCCGACAGGCAGCTCCTACGAGCAGTACTTC,TRBV18,TRBJ2-7,.,few
CASSRMTSGRSNYNEQFF,TGTGCCAGCAGCCGAATGACTAGCGGGAGGTCAAACTACAATGAGCAGTTCTTC,TRBV7-6,TRBJ2-1,TRBD2,.
CASSRDRTSGNTIYF,TGTGCCAGCAGCAGGGACAGGACGAGTGGAAACACCATATATTTT,TRBV6-5,TRBJ1-3,TRBD1,.
CASSDSKASGGLTGELFF,TGTGCCAGCAGTGACTCGAAGGCTAGCGGGGGGCTCACCGGGGAGCTGTTTTTT,TRBV6-4,TRBJ2-2,TRBD2,.
CASSLSGGAYEQYF,TGCGCCAGCAGCTTGTCGGGGGGTGCTTACGAGCAGTACTTC,TRBV5-1,TRBJ2-7,TRBD2,.
CASSLWDRTYEQYF,TGTGCCAGCAGCCTTTGGGACAGGACCTACGAGCAGTACTTC,TRBV3-1/TRBV3-2,TRBJ2-7,TRBD1,.
CASRGGQDSNQPQHF,TGTGCCAGCAGGGGGGGGCAGGATAGCAATCAGCCCCAGCATTTT,TRBV6-6,TRBJ1-5,.,.
CATSTGIAGTEAFF,TGTGCCACCAGCACCGGTATAGCCGGGACTGAAGCTTTCTTT,TRBV15,TRBJ1-1,.,.
CASTRGDTQYF,TGTGCCAGCACGCGAGGGGATACGCAGTATTTT,TRBV6-5,TRBJ2-3,.,.
CAWSVTGRGQYF,TGTGCCTGGAGTGTCACAGGGCGCGGGCAGTACTTC,TRBV30,TRBJ2-7,.,.
CASSPDDSYTGELFF,TGTGCCAGCAGCCCTGATGACAGCTACACCGGGGAGCTGTTTTTT,TRBV4-2,TRBJ2-2,.,.